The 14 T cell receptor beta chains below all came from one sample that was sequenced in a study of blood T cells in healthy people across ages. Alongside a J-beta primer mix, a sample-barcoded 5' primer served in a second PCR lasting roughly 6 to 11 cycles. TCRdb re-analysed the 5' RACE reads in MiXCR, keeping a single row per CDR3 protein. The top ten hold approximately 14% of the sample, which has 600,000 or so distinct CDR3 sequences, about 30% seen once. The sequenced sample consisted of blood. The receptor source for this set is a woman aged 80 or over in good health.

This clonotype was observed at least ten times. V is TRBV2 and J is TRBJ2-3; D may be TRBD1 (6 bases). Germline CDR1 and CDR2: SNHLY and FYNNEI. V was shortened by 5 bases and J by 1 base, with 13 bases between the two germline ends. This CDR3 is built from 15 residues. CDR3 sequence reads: CASSIIRGGTDTQYF. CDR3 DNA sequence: TGTGCCAGCAGTATCATCAGGGGAGGCACAGATACGCAGTATTTT.

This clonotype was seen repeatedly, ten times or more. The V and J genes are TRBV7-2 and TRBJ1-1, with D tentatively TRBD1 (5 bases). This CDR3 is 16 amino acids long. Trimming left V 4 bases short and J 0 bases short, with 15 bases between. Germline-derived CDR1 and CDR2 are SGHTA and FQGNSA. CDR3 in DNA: TGTGCCAGCAGCTGGACACCTGACCGCATGAACACTGAAGCTTTCTTT. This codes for CASSWTPDRMNTEAFF.

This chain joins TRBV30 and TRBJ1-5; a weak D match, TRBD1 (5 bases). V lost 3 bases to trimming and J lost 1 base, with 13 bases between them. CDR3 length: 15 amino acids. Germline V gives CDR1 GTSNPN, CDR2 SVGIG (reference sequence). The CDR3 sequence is CAWSSGTRSNQPQHF. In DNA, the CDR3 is TGTGCCTGGAGCTCAGGGACTAGGAGCAATCAGCCCCAGCATTTT.

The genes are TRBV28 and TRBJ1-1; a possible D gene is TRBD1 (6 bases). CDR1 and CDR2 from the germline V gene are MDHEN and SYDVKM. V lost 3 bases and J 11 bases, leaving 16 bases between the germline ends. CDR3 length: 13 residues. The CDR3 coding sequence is TGTGCCAGCAGTTTTTCGGGGGCTAGGGGCGCTTTCTTT. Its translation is CASSFSGARGAFF.

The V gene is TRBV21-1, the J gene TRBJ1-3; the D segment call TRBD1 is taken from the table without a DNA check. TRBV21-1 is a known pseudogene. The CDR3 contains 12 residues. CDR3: CASSPPRPRVYF. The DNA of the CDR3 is TGTGCCAGCAGCCCGCCGCGGCCCAGGGTATATTTT.

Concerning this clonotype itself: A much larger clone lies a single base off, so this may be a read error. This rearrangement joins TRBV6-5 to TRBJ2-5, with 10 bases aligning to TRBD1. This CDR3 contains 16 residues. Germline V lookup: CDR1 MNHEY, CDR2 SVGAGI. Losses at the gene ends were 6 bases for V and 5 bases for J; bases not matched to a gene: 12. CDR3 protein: CASSRRDRGMDETQYF. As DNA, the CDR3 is TGTGCCAGCAGCCGCCGGGACAGGGGTATGGACGAGACCCAGTACTTC.

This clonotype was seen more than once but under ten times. The CDR3 loop reads CASSLVGGGEAFF. CDR3 DNA: TGTGCCAGCAGCTTAGTCGGCGGCGGGGAAGCTTTCTTT. The rearrangement links TRBV7-2 to TRBJ1-1; no firm D call. The germline gives CDR1 SGHTA, CDR2 FQGNSA. Trimming removed 1 base at V and 8 bases at J, with 11 bases between. There are 13 residues in the CDR3.

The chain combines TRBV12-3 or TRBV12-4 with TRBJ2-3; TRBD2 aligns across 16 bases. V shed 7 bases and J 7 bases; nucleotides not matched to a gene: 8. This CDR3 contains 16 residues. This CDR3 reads CASTGTSGGAWNTQYF. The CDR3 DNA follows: TGTGCCAGCACCGGGACTAGCGGGGGGGCATGGAATACGCAGTATTTT.

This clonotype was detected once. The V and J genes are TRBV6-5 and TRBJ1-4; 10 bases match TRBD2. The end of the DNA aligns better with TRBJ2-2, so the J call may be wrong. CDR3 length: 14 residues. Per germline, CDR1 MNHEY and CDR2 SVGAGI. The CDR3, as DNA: TGTGCCAGCATTAGCGGGGGGTTCACCGGGGAGCTGTTTTTT. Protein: CASISGGFTGELFF.

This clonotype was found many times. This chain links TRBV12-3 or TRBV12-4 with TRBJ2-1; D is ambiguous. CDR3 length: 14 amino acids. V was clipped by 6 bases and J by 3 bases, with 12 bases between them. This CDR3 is CASSYYIVYNEQFF. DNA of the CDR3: TGTGCCAGCAGCTATTACATCGTCTACAATGAGCAGTTCTTC.

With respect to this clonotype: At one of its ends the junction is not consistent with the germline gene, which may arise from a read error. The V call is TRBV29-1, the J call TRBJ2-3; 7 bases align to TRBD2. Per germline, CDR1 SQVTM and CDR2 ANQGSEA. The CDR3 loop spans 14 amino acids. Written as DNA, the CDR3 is TGCAGTTCCAGGGAGGGGAGTACCACAGATATGCAGTATTTT. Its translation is CSSREGSTTDMQYF.

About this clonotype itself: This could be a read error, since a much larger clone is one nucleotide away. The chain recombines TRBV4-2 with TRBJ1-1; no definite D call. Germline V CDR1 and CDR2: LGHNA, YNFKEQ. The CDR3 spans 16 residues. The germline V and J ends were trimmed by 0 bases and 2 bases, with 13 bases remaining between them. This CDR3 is CASSQDVGLGNTEAFF. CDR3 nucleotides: TGTGCCAGCAGCCAAGATGTAGGACTTGGCAACACTGAAGCTTTCTTT.

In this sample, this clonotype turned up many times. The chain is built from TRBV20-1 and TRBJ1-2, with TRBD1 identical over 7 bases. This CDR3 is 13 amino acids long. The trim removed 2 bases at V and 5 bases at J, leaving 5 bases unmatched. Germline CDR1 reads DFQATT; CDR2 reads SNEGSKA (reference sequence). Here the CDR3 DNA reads TGCAGTGCTAGATTAACAGGGGTGTATGGCTACACCTTC. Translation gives CSARLTGVYGYTF.

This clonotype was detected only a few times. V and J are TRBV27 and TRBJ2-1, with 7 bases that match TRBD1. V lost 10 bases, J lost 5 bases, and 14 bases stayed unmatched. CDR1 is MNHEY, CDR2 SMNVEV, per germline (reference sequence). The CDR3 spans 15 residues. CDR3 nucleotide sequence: TGTGCCAACAAGGAGCTTACAGGGGCCGACAATGAGCAGTTCTTC. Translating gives CANKELTGADNEQFF.